The next 8 T cell receptor beta chains were all read from a single sample in a study of glioma-infiltrating T cells. Using RNA template, CDR3s of TCR alpha and beta were amplified with iRepertoire arm-PCR. TCRdb redid the calling of the multiplex PCR reads with MiXCR, one entry per CDR3 protein. Of under 150,000 distinct CDR3 sequences listed, about 39% are singletons. Sequencing was done on a sample of glioma tissue, nonneoplastic brain tissue, or PBMCs (not recorded which). Receptor source: a human donor with low-grade glioma or glioblastoma, undergoing nonglioma brain surgery, or in good health (not recorded which).

This clonotype was counted at least ten times. The V gene is TRBV20-1, the J gene TRBJ2-7; D is undetermined. The V end lost 0 bases, the J end lost 3 bases, and 15 bases lay between the germline ends. The CDR3 covers 15 residues. Per the germline V gene, CDR1 is DFQATT and CDR2 is SNEGSKA (reference sequence). The CDR3 nucleotides read TGCAGTGCTAGAGATGAGCAGAAATCTTACTACGAGCAGTACTTC. Translated, it gives CSARDEQKSYYEQYF.

This clonotype was counted many times. The J gene is TRBJ1-1, the V gene TRBV20-1; unclear D gene. V was pared by 3 bases and J by 8 bases, with 10 bases between. The CDR3 extends over 11 amino acids. Germline CDR1 is DFQATT and CDR2 is SNEGSKA (reference sequence). In nucleotides, the CDR3 is TGCAGTGCTAGTGTCCAAGCAGAAGCTTTCTTT. This translates into CSASVQAEAFF.

The J gene is TRBJ2-1, the V gene TRBV6-1, with 7 bases lining up with TRBD2. The CDR3 loop spans 16 amino acids. With 5 bases clipped from V and 6 bases from J, the junction kept 13 bases outside the gene matches. Germline CDR1 and CDR2: MNHNS and SASEGT. The CDR3 spells CASSSLGDYRSNEQFF. The DNA for the CDR3 is TGTGCCAGCAGTTCCCTAGGGGACTATCGGAGCAATGAGCAGTTCTTC.

The table lists this clonotype with many counts. CDR3 in DNA: TGTGCCAGCGGGTCCGGGACAGGGGGCGTCAAGGAGTTCTTC. Its translation: CASGSGTGGVKEFF. The J gene is TRBJ2-1, the V gene TRBV6-1, with TRBD1 matching over 12 bases. The junction had 13 bases not matched to a gene; V was cut back by 8 bases and J by 14 bases. The CDR3 covers 14 residues. Germline CDR1 is MNHNS and CDR2 is SASEGT.

The rearrangement links TRBV6-1 to TRBJ2-5; 8 bases align to TRBD2. The CDR3 consists of 16 residues. Per the germline V gene, CDR1 is MNHNS and CDR2 is SASEGT. With 5 bases clipped from V and 1 base from J, the junction kept 9 bases outside the gene matches. CDR3 in amino acids: CASSRTSAGGQETQYF. The CDR3 DNA is TGTGCCAGCAGTCGAACATCCGCGGGAGGCCAAGAGACCCAGTACTTC.

The V gene is TRBV15, the J gene TRBJ2-3, with 7 bases matching TRBD1. The DNA end is more similar to TRBJ1-5, so the J call may be wrong. Germline CDR1 and CDR2: LNHNV and YYDKDF (reference sequence). CDR3 length: 14 amino acids. In DNA, the CDR3 is TGTGCCACCAGCGCGTACGACAGGGATGATACGCAGCATTTT. It codes for CATSAYDRDDTQHF.

The rearrangement links TRBV28 to TRBJ1-5; D may be TRBD1 (6 bases). The CDR3 is made up of 14 amino acids. V was trimmed by 6 bases and J by 6 bases, leaving 15 bases between them. Germline CDR1 and CDR2: MDHEN and SYDVKM. The CDR3 sequence: CASRLQGSFQPQHF. CDR3 in DNA: TGTGCCAGCAGGTTACAGGGTAGTTTTCAGCCCCAGCATTTT.

This clonotype has only a few counts. The chain joins TRBV7-2 to TRBJ1-1, with D hard to call. The V and J ends lost 1 base and 6 bases respectively, with 9 bases between them. Germline CDR1 reads SGHTA; CDR2 reads FQGNSA. The CDR3 has 13 amino acids. The CDR3 region has the DNA TGTGCCAGCAGCTTAGTACGGGCGGCTGAAGCTTTCTTT. It is translated as CASSLVRAAEAFF.